A single sample is the source of the 18 T cell receptor beta chains below, sequenced in a study of blood T cell repertoires in COVID-19. Here immunoSEQ multiplex PCR was the method, and the copy in TCRdb shows in-frame clones only, minus some. The sample consists of about 73,000 clones, around 80% of them appearing once. The sample was peripheral blood. The receptors were gathered from a man at least 80 years old with active or convalescent COVID-19.

This clone was picked up a small number of times. The chain employs TRBV3-1 (or the pseudogene TRBV3-2) and TRBJ2-7, with D hard to call. The CDR3 totals 12 residues. The germline gives CDR1 LGHDT, CDR2 YNNKEL (reference sequence). Trimming left V 3 bases short and J 2 bases short, with 5 bases between. The CDR3 DNA sequence: TGTGCCAGCAGCCAGTATCCCTACGAGCAGTACTTC. Translation gives CASSQYPYEQYF.

This chain links TRBV6-4 with TRBJ2-1; 10 nucleotides agree with TRBD2. Germline V gives CDR1 MRHNA, CDR2 SNTAGT. The CDR3 totals 15 residues. The ends lost 4 bases at V and 9 bases at J; junction bases unmatched: 9. The CDR3: CASSVLSGGVTEQFF. CDR3 DNA sequence: TGTGCCAGCAGTGTGTTAAGCGGGGGGGTAACTGAGCAGTTCTTC.

In its sample, this clone was seen a few times. This sequence joins TRBV21-1 and TRBJ2-5; TRBD1 is the table's D call and was not checked against the DNA. TRBV21-1 constitutes a pseudogene. This CDR3 has 16 residues. In DNA form, the CDR3 reads TGTGCCAGCAGCAAGAAGGCAGGGCCGAAGAAAGAGACCCAGTACTTC. Translated: CASSKKAGPKKETQYF.

The V call is TRBV7-6, the J call TRBJ1-3; D possibly corresponds to TRBD1 (5 bases). This CDR3 has 15 residues. V was shortened by 1 base and J by 5 bases, with 12 bases between the two germline ends. Germline V lookup: CDR1 SGHVS, CDR2 FNYEAQ. The CDR3 protein is CASSLEQGTRNTIYF. CDR3 DNA sequence: TGTGCCAGCAGCTTAGAGCAGGGAACGAGAAACACCATATATTTT.

This chain joins TRBV6-5 and TRBJ2-2, with D unresolved. The CDR3 contains 13 residues. Germline values: CDR1 MNHEY, CDR2 SVGAGI. V was pared by 5 bases and J by 7 bases, with 11 bases between. For the CDR3, the DNA is TGTGCCAGCAGTAACGAGGCGATCGGGGAGCTGTTTTTT. This encodes CASSNEAIGELFF.

CDR3 DNA: TGTGCCAGCAGCTTGCGGACTAGCGGGAGGGTAGGTGAGCAGTTCTTC. This gives the protein CASSLRTSGRVGEQFF. The chain couples TRBV3-1 (or the pseudogene TRBV3-2) to TRBJ2-1, with 15 bases that match TRBD2. The V gene end was trimmed by 5 bases and the J gene end by 9 bases; junction bases not matched to a gene: 8. There are 16 residues in the CDR3. The germline V gene encodes CDR1 LGHDT and CDR2 YNNKEL (reference sequence).

V and J are TRBV3-1 (or the pseudogene TRBV3-2) and TRBJ1-3, with D hard to call. V was clipped by 6 bases and J by 8 bases, with 8 bases between them. This CDR3 has 11 residues. CDR1 is LGHDT and CDR2 is YNNKEL in the germline V gene (reference sequence). The CDR3 here is CASSLGDTIYF. The CDR3 DNA sequence: TGTGCCAGCAGTCTAGGAGACACCATATATTTT.

This clone was recorded only once. The rearrangement uses TRBV4-2 and TRBJ1-1, with D perhaps matching TRBD1 (6 bases). Deletions cut 1 base from V and 0 bases from J, with 9 bases between. Per the germline V gene, CDR1 is LGHNA and CDR2 is YNFKEQ. This CDR3 comprises 15 residues. The CDR3 here is CASSQVGGMNTEAFF. In DNA form, the CDR3 reads TGTGCCAGCAGCCAAGTTGGGGGCATGAACACTGAAGCTTTCTTT.

V and J are TRBV30 and TRBJ2-2; 9 bases line up with TRBD1. CDR1 is GTSNPN and CDR2 is SVGIG in the germline V gene (reference sequence). V lost 4 bases and J lost 6; bases outside the gene matches: 18. This CDR3 comprises 18 residues. CDR3 protein: CAWNYARTGTGRAGELFF. DNA of the CDR3: TGTGCCTGGAATTACGCACGTACCGGGACAGGGAGGGCCGGGGAGCTGTTTTTT.

This chain joins TRBV5-4 and TRBJ2-5, with TRBD1 matching 10 bases. This CDR3 is built from 14 residues. J was trimmed by 5 bases and V by 4 bases; bases with no gene match: 5. Germline V gene lookup returns CDR1 SGHNT and CDR2 YYREEE (reference sequence). The CDR3 bases are TGTGCCAGCAGCACGACAGGGGGCGGTGAGACCCAGTACTTC. Encoded protein: CASSTTGGGETQYF.

The chain couples TRBV5-1 to TRBJ1-4; D is unresolved. The CDR3 is 14 amino acids. Germline CDR1 is SGHRS and CDR2 is YFSETQ. V lost 9 bases, J lost 8 bases, and 20 bases lay in between. Here the CDR3 DNA reads TGCGCCACCAAACGTGATCCGGCGGAGGAAAAACTGTTTTTT. Protein: CATKRDPAEEKLFF.

This clone was recorded once. This chain uses TRBV5-1 with TRBJ1-5; D is perhaps TRBD1 (5 bases). CDR1 and CDR2 from the germline V gene are SGHRS and YFSETQ. This CDR3 has 13 amino acids. V was shortened by 4 bases and J by 8 bases, with 13 bases between the two germline ends. This chain's CDR3 is CASSLQGPEPQHF. CDR3 in DNA: TGCGCCAGCAGCCTCCAGGGCCCCGAGCCCCAGCATTTT.

The chain uses TRBV28 and TRBJ2-7, with TRBD2 matching over 8 bases. CDR1 is MDHEN and CDR2 is SYDVKM in the germline V gene. V gave up 4 bases and J gave up 5 bases; unmatched junction bases: 10. The CDR3 is 15 amino acids. The CDR3 is CASSSPGTRVHEQYF. As DNA, the CDR3 is TGTGCCAGCAGTTCCCCCGGGACTAGAGTACACGAGCAGTACTTC.

J is TRBJ2-1 and V is TRBV9; the D gene is possibly TRBD2 (7 bases). V was clipped by 2 bases and J by 6 bases, with 21 bases between them. CDR3 size: 17 residues. Germline lookup yields CDR1 SGDLS and CDR2 YYNGEE. CDR3 coding DNA: TGTGCCAGCAGCGTCACAGGGTCGGGGGGTCCGAGCAATGAGCAGTTCTTC. This gives the protein CASSVTGSGGPSNEQFF.

In this sample, this clone is medium-sized. The chain couples TRBV7-8 to TRBJ2-3; 8 bases map to TRBD1. From germline, CDR1 is SGHVS and CDR2 FQNEAQ. J gave up 2 bases and V 5 bases, and 6 bases lay outside the gene matches. This CDR3 spans 15 amino acids. The CDR3 loop is CASSTGQGDTDTQYF. CDR3 in DNA: TGTGCCAGCAGCACCGGACAGGGTGACACAGATACGCAGTATTTT.

Only a few counts were recorded for this clone. The chain joins TRBV28 to TRBJ2-3; 12 nucleotides agree with TRBD2. The CDR3 spans 15 residues. V was pared by 5 bases and J by 11 bases, with 11 bases of the junction left unmatched. CDR1 and CDR2 (germline): MDHEN, SYDVKM. This CDR3 is CASSPTSGSVGGQYF. The CDR3 DNA reads TGTGCCAGCAGTCCGACTAGCGGGAGCGTTGGGGGGCAGTATTTT. The entire variable domain, with the rest obtained from reference TRBV28 and TRBJ2-3, is as follows: DVKVTQSSRYLVKRTGEKVFLECVQDMDHENMFWYRQDPGLGLRLIYFSYDVKMKEKGDIPEGYSVSREKKERFSLILESASTNQTSMYLCASSPTSGSVGGQYFGPGTRLTVL.

The chain recombines TRBV3-1 (or the pseudogene TRBV3-2) with TRBJ2-3; 9 bases line up with TRBD2. CDR3 size: 14 residues. Trimming took 5 bases from V and 4 from J; bases not matched to a gene: 4. Germline V gene data show CDR1 as LGHDT and CDR2 as YNNKEL (reference sequence). The CDR3 sequence: CASSAGGLSDTQYF. The CDR3 DNA follows: TGTGCCAGCAGCGCGGGGGGGCTTTCAGATACGCAGTATTTT.

This clone was seen a handful of times. J is TRBJ2-7 and V is TRBV29-1; 8 bases agree with TRBD1. CDR1 and CDR2 from the germline V gene are SQVTM and ANQGSEA. The CDR3 consists of 11 residues. V trimming: 6 bases; J trimming: 10 bases; junction bases outside the gene matches: 8. CDR3 loop: CSVTGAQVQYF. CDR3 in DNA: TGCAGCGTGACAGGGGCCCAGGTCCAGTACTTC.